This T cell receptor (beta chain) appears in the sequencing data of a study of shared clonotypes between healthy human individuals. Measured with immunoSEQ multiplex PCR; TCRdb has only the in-frame clones, and not every one. The top ten clones hold approximately 1.5% of a sample with about 960,000 clones, 60% to 85% of them seen once. On this clone itself: The antigen is not known.

Every donor was a Caucasian adult from Nashville, Tennessee. This CDR3 has 19 amino acids. The germline V gene has CDR1 LGHNA and CDR2 YSLEER. The V end lost 3 bases, the J end lost 1 base, and 22 bases lay between the germline ends. The study, taken as a whole, reports: In contrast to clonotypes shared by all four donors, non-shared clonotypes had lower generation probabilities.

The specimen sequenced was memory CD4+ T cells sorted from blood. Subset reported: CD45RA-negative fraction. V is TRBV4-3 and J is TRBJ2-1, with a tentative D call TRBD2 (5 bases). The TCR sequence derives from a man aged 18 to 30 in good health. Here the CDR3 reads CASSQASPWFRTSYNEQFF. The CDR3 DNA reads TGCGCCAGCAGCCAGGCCTCTCCCTGGTTTCGGACTTCCTACAATGAGCAGTTCTTC.